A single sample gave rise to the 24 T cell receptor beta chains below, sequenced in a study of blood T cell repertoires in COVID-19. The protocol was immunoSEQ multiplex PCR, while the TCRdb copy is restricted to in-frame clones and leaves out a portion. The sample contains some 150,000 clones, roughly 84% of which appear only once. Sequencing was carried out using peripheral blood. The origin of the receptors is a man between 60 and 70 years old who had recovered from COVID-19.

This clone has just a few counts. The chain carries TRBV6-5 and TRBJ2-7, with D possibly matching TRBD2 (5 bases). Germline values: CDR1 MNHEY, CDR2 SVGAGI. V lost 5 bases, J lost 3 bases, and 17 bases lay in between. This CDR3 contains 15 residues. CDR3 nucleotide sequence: TGTGCCAGCAGTCTCCCCCGCGGGTATAGCTACGAGCAGTACTTC. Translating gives CASSLPRGYSYEQYF.

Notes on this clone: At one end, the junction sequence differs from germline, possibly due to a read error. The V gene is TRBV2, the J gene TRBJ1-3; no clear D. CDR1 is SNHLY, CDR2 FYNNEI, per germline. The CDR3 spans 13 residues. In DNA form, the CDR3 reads TGTGCCAACAGTTCGGGGTCTGGAAACACCATATATTTT. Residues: CANSSGSGNTIYF.

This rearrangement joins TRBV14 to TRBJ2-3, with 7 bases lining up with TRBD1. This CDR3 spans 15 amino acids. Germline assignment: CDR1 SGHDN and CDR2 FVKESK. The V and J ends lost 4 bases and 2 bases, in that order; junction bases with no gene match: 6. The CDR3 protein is CASSRDRPSTDTQYF. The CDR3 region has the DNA TGTGCCAGCAGCCGGGACAGACCATCCACAGATACGCAGTATTTT. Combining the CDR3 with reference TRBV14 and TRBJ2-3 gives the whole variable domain EAGVTQFPSHSVIEKGQTVTLRCDPISGHDNLYWYRRVMGKEIKFLLHFVKESKQDESGMPNNRFLAERTGGTYSTLKVQPAELEDSGVYFCASSRDRPSTDTQYFGPGTRLTVL.

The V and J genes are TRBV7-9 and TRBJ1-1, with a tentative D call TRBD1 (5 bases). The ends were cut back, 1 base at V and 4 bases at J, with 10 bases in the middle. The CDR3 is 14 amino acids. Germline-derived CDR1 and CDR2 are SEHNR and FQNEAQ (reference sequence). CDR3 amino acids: CASSLEGSPTEAFF. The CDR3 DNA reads TGTGCCAGCAGCTTAGAGGGGTCCCCCACTGAAGCTTTCTTT. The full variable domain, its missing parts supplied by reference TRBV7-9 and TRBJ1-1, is DTGVSQNPRHKITKRGQNVTFRCDPISEHNRLYWYRQTLGQGPEFLTYFQNEAQLEKSRLLSDRFSAERPKGSFSTLEIQRTEQGDSAMYLCASSLEGSPTEAFFGQGTRLTVV.

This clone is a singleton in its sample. The CDR3 spells CASRQGARGNQPQHF. The CDR3 DNA sequence: TGTGCCAGCAGGCAGGGGGCGCGAGGCAATCAGCCCCAGCATTTT. V gene TRBV27 combines with J gene TRBJ1-5; TRBD1 matches 8 bases. V lost 6 bases to trimming and J lost 2 bases; unmatched junction nucleotides: 6. The CDR3 is made up of 15 amino acids. The V gene's germline CDR1 is MNHEY and CDR2 SMNVEV (reference sequence).

Here the CDR3 DNA reads TGTGCCAGCAGCACGCTACTAGCGGGGGGACCTGATACGCAGTATTTT. Translated, it gives CASSTLLAGGPDTQYF. The chain links TRBV5-4 to TRBJ2-3; 12 bases map to TRBD2. This CDR3 is 16 amino acids long. Germline V gives CDR1 SGHNT, CDR2 YYREEE (reference sequence). Germline trimming cut 4 bases from V and 6 bases from J; bases unmatched to any gene: 9.

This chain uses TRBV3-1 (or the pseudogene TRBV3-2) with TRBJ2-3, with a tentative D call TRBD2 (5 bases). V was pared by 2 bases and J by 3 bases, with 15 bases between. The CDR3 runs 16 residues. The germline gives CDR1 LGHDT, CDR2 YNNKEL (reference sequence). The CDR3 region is CASSQLSSLATDTQYF. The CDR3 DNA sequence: TGTGCCAGCAGCCAACTCTCCAGTCTAGCTACAGATACGCAGTATTTT.

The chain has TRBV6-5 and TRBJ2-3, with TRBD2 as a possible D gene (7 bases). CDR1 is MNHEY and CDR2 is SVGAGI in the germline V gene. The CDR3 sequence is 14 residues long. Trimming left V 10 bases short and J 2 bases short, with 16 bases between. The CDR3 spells CATKGGGPTDTQYF. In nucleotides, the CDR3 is TGTGCCACAAAAGGGGGGGGTCCCACAGATACGCAGTATTTT.

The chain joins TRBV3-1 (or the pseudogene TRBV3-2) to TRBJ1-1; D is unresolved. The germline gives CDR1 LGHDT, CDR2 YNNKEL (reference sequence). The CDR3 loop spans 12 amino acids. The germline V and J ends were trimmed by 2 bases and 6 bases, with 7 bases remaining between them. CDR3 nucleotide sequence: TGTGCCAGCAGCCAATCCGAGGCTGAAGCTTTCTTT. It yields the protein CASSQSEAEAFF.

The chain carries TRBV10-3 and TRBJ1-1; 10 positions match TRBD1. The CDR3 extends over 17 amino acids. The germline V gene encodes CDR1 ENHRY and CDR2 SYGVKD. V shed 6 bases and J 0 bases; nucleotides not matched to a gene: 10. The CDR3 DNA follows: TGTGCCATCAGGGACAGGGGGATGCTGGGGATGAACACTGAAGCTTTCTTT. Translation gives CAIRDRGMLGMNTEAFF.

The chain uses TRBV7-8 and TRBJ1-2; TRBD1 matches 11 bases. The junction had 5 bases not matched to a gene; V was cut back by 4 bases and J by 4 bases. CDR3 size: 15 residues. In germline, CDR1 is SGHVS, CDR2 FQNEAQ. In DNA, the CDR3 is TGTGCCAGCAGCTGGGGACAGGGGGACTTCTATGGCTACACCTTC. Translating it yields CASSWGQGDFYGYTF.

The CDR3 loop is CSVLTRGYGYTF. In DNA, the CDR3 is TGCAGCGTTCTCACCAGGGGCTATGGCTACACCTTC. The chain couples TRBV29-1 to TRBJ1-2; possible D gene TRBD1, 6 bases. V was trimmed by 5 bases and J by 4 bases, leaving 11 bases between them. Germline V gene lookup returns CDR1 SQVTM and CDR2 ANQGSEA. The CDR3 has 12 residues.

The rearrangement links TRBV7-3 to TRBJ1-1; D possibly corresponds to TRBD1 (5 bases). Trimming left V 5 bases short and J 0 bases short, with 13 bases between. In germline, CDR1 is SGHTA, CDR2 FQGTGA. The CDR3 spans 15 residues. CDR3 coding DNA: TGTGCCAGCAGCCCGGAGGGGAGAATGAACACTGAAGCTTTCTTT. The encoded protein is CASSPEGRMNTEAFF.

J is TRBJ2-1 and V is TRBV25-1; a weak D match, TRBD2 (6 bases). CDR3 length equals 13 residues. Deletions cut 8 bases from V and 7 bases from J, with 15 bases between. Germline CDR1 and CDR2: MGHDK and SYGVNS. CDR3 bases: TGTGCCAGCTCTACGGCGGGAAATAATGAGCAGTTCTTC. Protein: CASSTAGNNEQFF.

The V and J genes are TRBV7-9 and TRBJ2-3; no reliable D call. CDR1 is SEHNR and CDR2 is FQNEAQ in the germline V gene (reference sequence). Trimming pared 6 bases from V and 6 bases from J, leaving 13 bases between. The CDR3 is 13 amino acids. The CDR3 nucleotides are TGTGCCAGCAGTCCCGTCGGGTCGGATACGCAGTATTTT. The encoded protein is CASSPVGSDTQYF.

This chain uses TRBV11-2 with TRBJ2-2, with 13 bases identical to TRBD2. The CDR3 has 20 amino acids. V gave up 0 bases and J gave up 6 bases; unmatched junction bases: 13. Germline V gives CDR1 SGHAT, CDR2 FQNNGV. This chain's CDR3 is CASSLDRWTSGGYYAGELFF. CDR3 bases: TGTGCCAGCAGCTTAGATAGATGGACTAGCGGGGGTTATTATGCCGGGGAGCTGTTTTTT.

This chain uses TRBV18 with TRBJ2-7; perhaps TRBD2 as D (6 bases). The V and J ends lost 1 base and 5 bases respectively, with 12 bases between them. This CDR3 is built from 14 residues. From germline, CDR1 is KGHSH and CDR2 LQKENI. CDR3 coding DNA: TGTGCCAGCTCACCACAGGGAGGTGAGGACGAGCAGTACTTC. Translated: CASSPQGGEDEQYF.

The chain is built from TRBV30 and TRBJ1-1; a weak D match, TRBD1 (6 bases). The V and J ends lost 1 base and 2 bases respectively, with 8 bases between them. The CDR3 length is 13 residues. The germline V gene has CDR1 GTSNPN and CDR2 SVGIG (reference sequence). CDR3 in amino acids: CAWSAQGNTEAFF. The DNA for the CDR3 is TGTGCCTGGAGTGCACAGGGAAACACTGAAGCTTTCTTT.

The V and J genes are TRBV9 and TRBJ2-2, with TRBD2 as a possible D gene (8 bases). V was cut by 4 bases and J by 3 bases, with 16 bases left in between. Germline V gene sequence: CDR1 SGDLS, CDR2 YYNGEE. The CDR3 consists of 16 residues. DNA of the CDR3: TGTGCCAGCAGCTCAGGGGGACTAGTGGACACCGGGGAGCTGTTTTTT. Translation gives CASSSGGLVDTGELFF.

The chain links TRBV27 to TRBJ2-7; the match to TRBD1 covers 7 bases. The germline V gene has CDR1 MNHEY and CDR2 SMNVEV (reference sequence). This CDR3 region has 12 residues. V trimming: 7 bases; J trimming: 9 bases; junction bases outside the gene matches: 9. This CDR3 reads CASTDRAEGQYF. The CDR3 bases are TGTGCCAGCACTGACAGGGCGGAAGGGCAGTACTTC.

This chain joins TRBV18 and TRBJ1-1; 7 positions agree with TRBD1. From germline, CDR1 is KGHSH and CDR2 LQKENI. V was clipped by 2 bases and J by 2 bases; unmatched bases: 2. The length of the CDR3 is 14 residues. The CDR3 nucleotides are TGTGCCAGCTCACCAACAGGGGATAACACTGAAGCTTTCTTT. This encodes CASSPTGDNTEAFF.

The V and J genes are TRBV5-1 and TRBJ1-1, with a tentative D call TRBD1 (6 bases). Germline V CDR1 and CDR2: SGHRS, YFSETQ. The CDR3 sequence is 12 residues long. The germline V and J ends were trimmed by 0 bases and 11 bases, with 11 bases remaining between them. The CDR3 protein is CASSLEQGSAFF. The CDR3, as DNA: TGCGCCAGCAGCTTGGAACAGGGCTCGGCTTTCTTT.

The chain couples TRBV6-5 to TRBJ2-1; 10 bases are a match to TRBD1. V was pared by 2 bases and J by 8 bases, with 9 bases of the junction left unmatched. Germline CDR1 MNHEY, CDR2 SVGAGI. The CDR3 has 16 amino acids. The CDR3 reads CASSYQKVGTGDEQFF. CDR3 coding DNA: TGTGCCAGCAGTTACCAGAAAGTCGGGACAGGGGATGAGCAGTTCTTC.

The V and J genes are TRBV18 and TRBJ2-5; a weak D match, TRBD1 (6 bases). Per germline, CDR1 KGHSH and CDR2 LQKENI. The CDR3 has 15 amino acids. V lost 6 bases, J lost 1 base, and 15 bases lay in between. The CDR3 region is CASSPSGARQETQYF. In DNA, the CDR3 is TGTGCCAGCTCGCCATCAGGGGCCCGCCAAGAGACCCAGTACTTC.